The clone carrying this T cell receptor (beta chain) is a singleton in its sample. The antigen is not known. TCRdb's copy holds only in-frame clones and misses some; the assay was immunoSEQ multiplex PCR. This table has about 84,000 clones, approximately 84% appearing once. The data originate from a study of OX40 agonist ivuxolimab in advanced cancers. Overall study: Patients were dosed intravenously with ivuxolimab at 0.01 to 10 mg/kg every 2 weeks. Every patient in dose escalation had hepatocellular carcinoma, melanoma, renal cell or head and neck cancer.

Notes on the study in general: Both blood CD4+ and CD8+ T cells showed clonal growth by week 6 at 0.1 to 3.0 mg/kg. Partly responding patients at 0.1-3.0 mg/kg showed some of the smallest clonal expansion.

With V trimmed by 10 bases and J by 8 bases, 16 bases remained unmatched. This CDR3 has 15 residues. Germline CDR1 and CDR2: ENHRY and SYGVKD. V gene TRBV10-3 combines with J gene TRBJ2-1; 8 bases align to TRBD2. The source is an adult with an advanced solid tumor such as melanoma, head and neck, liver or kidney cancer. This specimen consisted of CD4+ or CD8+ T cells sorted from blood, obtained in a trial of the OX40 agonist ivuxolimab. The CDR3 spells CATSAGGGRLDEQFF. The CDR3 region has the DNA TGTGCCACGTCGGCAGGCGGGGGGCGGCTGGATGAGCAGTTCTTC.